Listed below are T cell receptor beta chains from one sample, sequenced in a study of molecular identifiers for immune sequencing clone quantification. TCRdb recomputed calls from the PCR reads with MiXCR, one row per CDR3 protein. This table holds about 640,000 distinct CDR3 sequences, 15% to 20% found once. Sequencing was done on a sample of naive CD8+ T cells from blood, with Jurkat cell RNA spiked in. These receptors all come from a human donor in good health. Some libraries in this study had Jurkat cell RNA spiked in. CDR3s include the opening cysteine and the closing phenylalanine or tryptophan. D genes are given only for firm matches. Clone size, where shown, is once, few, many, or a class for clones that have expanded.

j_gene: TRBJ2-7
d_gene: NA
abundance: many
v_gene: TRBV11-2
CDR3nt: TGTGCCAGCAACGACAGGACCCACGAGCAGTACTTC
CDR3aa: CASNDRTHEQYF

j_gene: TRBJ2-4
d_gene: NA
abundance: NA
v_gene: TRBV20-1
CDR3nt: TGCAGTGCGCGGTCAATAAATCTTCCCGAAAGCATTCAGTACTTC
CDR3aa: CSARSINLPESIQYF

j_gene: TRBJ2-7
d_gene: NA
abundance: few
v_gene: TRBV7-9
CDR3nt: TGTGCCATCCGGACAGCCACCTCCTACGAGCAGTACTTC
CDR3aa: CAIRTATSYEQYF

j_gene: TRBJ2-7
d_gene: NA
abundance: few
v_gene: TRBV5-4
CDR3nt: TGTGCCAGCAGCTCCCGGGACTTCTCGACTTACGAGCAGTACTTC
CDR3aa: CASSSRDFSTYEQYF

j_gene: TRBJ2-7
d_gene: NA
abundance: few
v_gene: TRBV20-1
CDR3nt: TGCAGTGCTGTACAGGTACGACGTTCCTACGAGCAGTACTTC
CDR3aa: CSAVQVRRSYEQYF

j_gene: TRBJ1-1
d_gene: NA
abundance: many
v_gene: TRBV6-1
CDR3nt: TGTGCCAGCAGTGAAGCAGGACAGATGAACACTGAAGCTTTCTTT
CDR3aa: CASSEAGQMNTEAFF

j_gene: TRBJ1-1
d_gene: NA
abundance: many
v_gene: TRBV10-3
CDR3nt: TGTGCCATCAGCTCTACCCCGGACGAGAACACTGAAGCTTTCTTT
CDR3aa: CAISSTPDENTEAFF

j_gene: TRBJ1-6
d_gene: NA
abundance: many
v_gene: TRBV5-6
CDR3nt: TGTGCCAGCAGCTTGGGGTCTAGGTTCTATTCACCCCTCCACTTT
CDR3aa: CASSLGSRFYSPLHF

j_gene: TRBJ1-5
d_gene: NA
abundance: many
v_gene: TRBV28
CDR3nt: TGTGCCAGCAGTTCCGGGACTGGGCAGCCCCAGCATTTT
CDR3aa: CASSSGTGQPQHF

j_gene: TRBJ2-3
d_gene: TRBD2
abundance: many
v_gene: TRBV20-1
CDR3nt: TGCAGTGCTAGCGGGACTAGCGTACACACAGATACGCAGTATTTT
CDR3aa: CSASGTSVHTDTQYF

j_gene: TRBJ1-2
d_gene: NA
abundance: NA
v_gene: TRBV2
CDR3nt: TGTGCCAGCAGTGAAACCTACAGCCCCTCCTATAACTATGGCTACACCTTC
CDR3aa: CASSETYSPSYNYGYTF

j_gene: TRBJ1-5
d_gene: NA
abundance: many
v_gene: TRBV12-3/TRBV12-4
CDR3nt: TGTGCCAGCAGCCCCACACTGGGTCAGCCCCAGCATTTT
CDR3aa: CASSPTLGQPQHF

j_gene: TRBJ2-7
d_gene: TRBD1
abundance: many
v_gene: TRBV4-3
CDR3nt: TGCGCCAGCAGCAAAAGTAGGACAGGGATCTCCTACGAGCAGTACTTC
CDR3aa: CASSKSRTGISYEQYF

j_gene: TRBJ2-3
d_gene: NA
abundance: many
v_gene: TRBV12-3/TRBV12-4
CDR3nt: TGTGCCAGCAGTTTTCCTAGCCTGACCACAGATACGCAGTATTTT
CDR3aa: CASSFPSLTTDTQYF

j_gene: TRBJ2-7
d_gene: TRBD1
abundance: NA
v_gene: TRBV29-1
CDR3nt: TGCAGTTGTAGGACAGGGGCCAGTTACGAGCAGTACTTC
CDR3aa: CSCRTGASYEQYF

j_gene: TRBJ2-1
d_gene: TRBD2
abundance: NA
v_gene: TRBV5-1
CDR3nt: TGCGCCAGCAGCTCTGGACTAGCGGGAGATGAGCAGTTCTTC
CDR3aa: CASSSGLAGDEQFF

j_gene: TRBJ1-2
d_gene: NA
abundance: few
v_gene: TRBV11-3
CDR3nt: TGTGCCAGCAGCCGGCGGCCGGACAGTGATGGCTACACCTTC
CDR3aa: CASSRRPDSDGYTF

j_gene: TRBJ1-6
d_gene: NA
abundance: many
v_gene: TRBV30
CDR3nt: TGTGCCTGGAGTGTAACCGACGGATCACCCCTCCACTTT
CDR3aa: CAWSVTDGSPLHF

j_gene: TRBJ1-2
d_gene: TRBD1
abundance: NA
v_gene: TRBV2
CDR3nt: TGTGCCAGCAGGCCGACAGGGGAAGGCTACACCTTC
CDR3aa: CASRPTGEGYTF

j_gene: TRBJ2-2
d_gene: TRBD1
abundance: NA
v_gene: TRBV19
CDR3nt: TGTGCCAGTAGGTCTACAGGGGCCCCCGGGGAGCTGTTTTTT
CDR3aa: CASRSTGAPGELFF

j_gene: TRBJ1-5
d_gene: NA
abundance: NA
v_gene: TRBV19
CDR3nt: TGTGCCGGTAGTATGGGGGGCAGGAGCAATCAGCCCCAGCATTTT
CDR3aa: CAGSMGGRSNQPQHF

j_gene: TRBJ2-1
d_gene: TRBD2
abundance: many
v_gene: TRBV29-1
CDR3nt: TGCAGCGTTGAAGTTACGACGGGACTAGCGGGAGGTGAGCAGTTCTTC
CDR3aa: CSVEVTTGLAGGEQFF

j_gene: TRBJ1-6
d_gene: NA
abundance: NA
v_gene: TRBV25-1
CDR3nt: TGTGCCAGCAGTGAATACGGGACCTACAATTCACCCCTCCACTTT
CDR3aa: CASSEYGTYNSPLHF

j_gene: TRBJ2-1
d_gene: TRBD2
abundance: NA
v_gene: TRBV11-2
CDR3nt: TGTGCCAGCAGCGAGGGACTAGCGGGTGAGCAGTTCTTC
CDR3aa: CASSEGLAGEQFF

j_gene: TRBJ2-3
d_gene: NA
abundance: NA
v_gene: TRBV7-9
CDR3nt: TGTGCCAGCAGCCCGCCTAGTCTCGGCACATCTACGCAGTATTTT
CDR3aa: CASSPPSLGTSTQYF

j_gene: TRBJ2-5
d_gene: TRBD2
abundance: NA
v_gene: TRBV4-1
CDR3nt: TGCGCCAGCAGCCAAGAACAGCGGGGAGAGACCCAGTACTTC
CDR3aa: CASSQEQRGETQYF

j_gene: TRBJ1-2
d_gene: NA
abundance: few
v_gene: TRBV7-9
CDR3nt: TGTGCCAGCAGCTCTCACAGGGATGTACATGGCTACACCTTC
CDR3aa: CASSSHRDVHGYTF

j_gene: TRBJ1-1
d_gene: TRBD1
abundance: few
v_gene: TRBV2
CDR3nt: TGTGCCAGCAGAGGGACAGGGGGCCTCAACACTGAAGCTTTCTTT
CDR3aa: CASRGTGGLNTEAFF

j_gene: TRBJ2-1
d_gene: NA
abundance: once
v_gene: TRBV2
CDR3nt: TGTGCCAGCAGGAGTAGCGTCTACAATGAGCAGTTCTTC
CDR3aa: CASRSSVYNEQFF

j_gene: TRBJ2-1
d_gene: NA
abundance: once
v_gene: TRBV11-1
CDR3nt: TGTGCCAGCAACTCCTTGACGGATTACAATGAGCAGTTCTTC
CDR3aa: CASNSLTDYNEQFF